Below are 20 T cell receptor beta chains sequenced from a single sample in a study of shared clonotypes between healthy human individuals. Naive CD8 cells were CD45RO-negative, positively selected for CCR7, excluding terminally differentiated effector memory CD45RA+ cells. Profiling relied on immunoSEQ multiplex PCR, and the TCRdb table lists in-frame clones only, not all of them. Of 1.5 million to 2.5 million clones listed, approximately 95% are singletons. Material: naive CD8+ T cells sorted from blood. The receptors come from a man younger than 35 in good health.

The V gene is TRBV7-8, the J gene TRBJ1-2, with 8 nucleotides matching TRBD1. The germline CDR1 and CDR2 sequences are SGHVS and FQNEAQ. The junction had 14 bases not matched to a gene; V was cut back by 5 bases and J by 6 bases. The CDR3 is made up of 16 amino acids. The CDR3 nucleotides are TGTGCCAGCAGCCTATTACTTGTACAGGGGGTGGATGGCTACACCTTC. The encoded protein is CASSLLLVQGVDGYTF.

V and J are TRBV14 and TRBJ1-2; D is undetermined. CDR1 SGHDN and CDR2 FVKESK come from the germline V gene. V lost 0 bases and J lost 2, with 7 bases in between. The CDR3 runs to 14 residues. This CDR3 is CASSQDAGNYGYTF. The CDR3 nucleotides are TGTGCCAGCAGCCAAGATGCAGGAAACTATGGCTACACCTTC.

Of note for this clone: The sample carries other DNA sequences with the same CDR3. This rearrangement joins TRBV5-1 to TRBJ2-7; D not certain. Trimming removed 0 bases from V and 0 bases from J, with 4 bases in between. CDR1 is SGHRS, CDR2 YFSETQ, per germline. This CDR3 is 13 amino acids long. The CDR3 sequence is CASSLEVSYEQYF. In nucleotides, the CDR3 is TGCGCCAGCAGCTTGGAAGTCTCCTACGAGCAGTACTTC.

This chain uses TRBV25-1 with TRBJ2-6; D unclear. V lost 11 bases, J lost 1 base, and 0 bases lay in between. The CDR3 consists of 10 residues. Germline assignment: CDR1 MGHDK and CDR2 SYGVNS. CDR3 sequence: CASGANVLTF. Here the CDR3 DNA reads TGTGCCTCTGGGGCCAACGTCCTGACTTTC.

The chain couples TRBV13 to TRBJ1-3; unclear D gene. The CDR3 is made up of 16 amino acids. V was clipped by 0 bases and J by 0 bases, with 9 bases between them. The V gene's germline CDR1 is PRHDT and CDR2 FYEKMQ (reference sequence). In DNA form, the CDR3 reads TGTGCCAGCAGCTTAGGAGTGCCGTCCTCTGGAAACACCATATATTTT. Amino acid sequence: CASSLGVPSSGNTIYF.

The chain is built from TRBV10-1 and TRBJ2-5; maybe TRBD1 (6 bases). Trimming stripped 2 bases from V and 2 bases from J, with 9 bases between. Germline CDR1 is WNHNN and CDR2 is SYGVQD (reference sequence). This CDR3 region has 14 residues. The chain's CDR3 is CASSEGQGQETQYF. The DNA for the CDR3 is TGCGCCAGCAGTGAGGGGCAGGGGCAAGAGACCCAGTACTTC.

The genes are TRBV7-9 and TRBJ1-1; perhaps TRBD1 as D (6 bases). CDR3 length equals 14 residues. The V gene's germline CDR1 is SEHNR and CDR2 FQNEAQ (reference sequence). Trimming cost V 5 bases and J 7 bases, with 17 bases left between them. CDR3 DNA: TGTGCCAGCAGCGCCTCGACGGGGGCAATTGAAGCTTTCTTT. Translated: CASSASTGAIEAFF. Full variable domain (outside the CDR3, taken from reference TRBV7-9 and TRBJ1-1): DTGVSQNPRHKITKRGQNVTFRCDPISEHNRLYWYRQTLGQGPEFLTYFQNEAQLEKSRLLSDRFSAERPKGSFSTLEIQRTEQGDSAMYLCASSASTGAIEAFFGQGTRLTVV.

The rearrangement joins TRBV7-9 to TRBJ2-7; possible D gene TRBD1, 5 bases. Trimming took off 7 bases at V and 6 bases at J, with 16 bases between the two ends. CDR1 is SEHNR and CDR2 is FQNEAQ in the germline V gene (reference sequence). The CDR3 runs 13 residues. CDR3 nucleotide sequence: TGTGCCAGCACCCTGGGGCAGGGCCTCGAGCAGTACTTC. Translation gives CASTLGQGLEQYF.

The J gene is TRBJ2-3, the V gene TRBV13; D ambiguous. CDR3 size: 16 residues. Trimming took 5 bases from V and 0 from J, leaving 15 bases between them. Germline V gene lookup returns CDR1 PRHDT and CDR2 FYEKMQ (reference sequence). This CDR3 reads CASSIRAHTSTDTQYF. The CDR3 DNA is TGTGCCAGCAGCATAAGGGCACACACTAGCACAGATACGCAGTATTTT.

This chain uses TRBV2 with TRBJ2-1; TRBD2 might be the D (6 bases). V lost 4 bases and J 0 bases, leaving 13 bases between the germline ends. Germline V gene data show CDR1 as SNHLY and CDR2 as FYNNEI. The CDR3 spans 16 residues. The CDR3, as DNA: TGTGCCAGCAGTGTAGGGACTTTCTCCTCCTACAATGAGCAGTTCTTC. Its protein is CASSVGTFSSYNEQFF.

The chain carries TRBV6-5 and TRBJ2-7; D possibly corresponds to TRBD2 (5 bases). The CDR3 runs 15 residues. Germline lookup yields CDR1 MNHEY and CDR2 SVGAGI. The V end was cut by 0 bases, the J end by 5 bases, with 14 bases between. The CDR3 DNA reads as TGTGCCAGCAGTTACTCGACGCTAGCCGGCGACGAGCAGTACTTC. It codes for CASSYSTLAGDEQYF.

The chain joins TRBV4-1 to TRBJ2-7; 8 bases match TRBD1. Germline-derived CDR1 and CDR2 are MGHRA and YSYEKL. The CDR3 spans 16 residues. V lost 4 bases and J lost 5; bases outside the gene matches: 13. CDR3 sequence (DNA): TGCGCCAGCAGCCCAGCAGGGCAGGGGGCGCGAAACGAGCAGTACTTC. Translated: CASSPAGQGARNEQYF.

J is TRBJ2-7 and V is TRBV11-3, with 8 bases that match TRBD2. This CDR3 is 15 amino acids long. The germline gives CDR1 SGHNT, CDR2 YENEEA. V lost 5 bases to trimming and J lost 0 bases; unmatched junction nucleotides: 6. In nucleotides, the CDR3 is TGTGCCAGCAGCGCGCGGGGGGCGAACTCCTACGAGCAGTACTTC. Translating it yields CASSARGANSYEQYF.

The chain employs TRBV4-3 and TRBJ2-7; the D is unclear. Germline V gene lookup returns CDR1 LGHNA and CDR2 YSLEER. The CDR3 loop spans 14 amino acids. The V and J ends lost 1 base and 0 bases respectively, with 7 bases between them. Here the CDR3 DNA reads TGCGCCAGCAGCCAAGGGGCAAGCTCCTACGAGCAGTACTTC. This sequence encodes CASSQGASSYEQYF.

Here the CDR3 reads CASGTGYEQYF. The CDR3 DNA reads TGTGCCAGCGGGACAGGGTACGAGCAGTACTTC. The V call is TRBV7-6, the J call TRBJ2-7, with 9 bases aligning to TRBD1. Germline values: CDR1 SGHVS, CDR2 FNYEAQ. The CDR3 length is 11 residues. Unmatched junction bases numbered 0, after V lost 8 bases and J lost 4 bases.

The chain combines TRBV27 with TRBJ2-5; 13 positions match TRBD2. From germline, CDR1 is MNHEY and CDR2 SMNVEV (reference sequence). The CDR3 extends over 19 amino acids. Trimming cost V 5 bases and J 5 bases; bases outside gene matches: 17. The CDR3 reads CASSVTSGGRGLLEETQYF. The CDR3 coding sequence is TGTGCCAGCAGTGTGACTAGCGGGGGGCGCGGACTACTAGAGGAGACCCAGTACTTC.

The rearrangement links TRBV28 to TRBJ2-7; D possibly corresponds to TRBD2 (6 bases). The CDR3 totals 15 residues. Trimming shortened V by 5 bases and J by 2 bases, and 16 bases separated the two germline ends. Germline V CDR1 and CDR2: MDHEN, SYDVKM. The CDR3 spells CASSPLLANPYEQYF. CDR3 coding DNA: TGTGCCAGCAGTCCGCTACTAGCAAACCCCTACGAGCAGTACTTC.

The chain employs TRBV13 and TRBJ2-2; 12 nucleotides line up with TRBD2. V trimming: 1 base; J trimming: 7 bases; junction bases outside the gene matches: 7. The CDR3 consists of 17 residues. Germline assignment: CDR1 PRHDT and CDR2 FYEKMQ (reference sequence). The CDR3 reads CASSLDGLAGFGGELFF. In DNA form, the CDR3 reads TGTGCCAGCAGCTTAGACGGACTAGCGGGATTTGGCGGGGAGCTGTTTTTT.

The rearrangement links TRBV28 to TRBJ2-7, with 8 bases aligning to TRBD1. V trimming: 5 bases; J trimming: 1 base; junction bases outside the gene matches: 4. The CDR3 length is 14 residues. CDR1 is MDHEN and CDR2 is SYDVKM in the germline V gene. The CDR3 DNA reads TGTGCCAGCAGTCCCGACAGGGGATCCTACGAGCAGTACTTC. Amino acids: CASSPDRGSYEQYF. Variable domain in full (rest from reference TRBV28 and TRBJ2-7): DVKVTQSSRYLVKRTGEKVFLECVQDMDHENMFWYRQDPGLGLRLIYFSYDVKMKEKGDIPEGYSVSREKKERFSLILESASTNQTSMYLCASSPDRGSYEQYFGPGTRLTVT.

This sequence joins TRBV23-1 and TRBJ1-1; 8 nucleotides agree with TRBD1. TRBV23-1 counts as an open reading frame of uncertain function. With 8 bases clipped from V and 1 base from J, the junction kept 15 bases outside the gene matches. This CDR3 region has 17 residues. CDR3 sequence (DNA): TGCGCCAGCCTATCAGGTCGAACAGGGGGTCAGAACACTGAAGCTTTCTTT. It codes for CASLSGRTGGQNTEAFF.